Sequencing of this T cell receptor beta chain was carried out in a study of cytomegalovirus exposure and HLA in healthy donors (dated by TCRdb to the late 2010s). A note on the overall study: An earlier analysis of some 600 of the donors reported about 260 Gb of sequence data and around 110 million unique TCR beta sequences obtained from about 179 million T cells. An early release covering approximately 600 HLA-typed donors comprised about 300 gigabases of sequencing data and tens of millions of unique TCR sequences. Of the approximately 400 genotyped donors, 81% were placed in the genetic ancestry cluster associated with self-reported Caucasian donors. The study aimed to test whether signatures of past pathogen exposure could be identified by cataloging public T cell receptors. The study used immunosequencing to profile the T cell repertoires of around 600 subjects and linked those repertoires to cytomegalovirus serostatus. Along with the roughly 700-subject first cohort, a separate validation cohort of over a hundred different subjects was used. High-throughput TCR immunosequencing, statistical association of individual TCRs with disease status, and machine learning were combined to predict cytomegalovirus infection status. A later analysis re-examined previously published TCR beta repertoires from 610 or so donors and added high-resolution HLA genotyping to investigate patterns of TCR occurrence. Rather than drawing on any new phenotypic data, the later analysis identified candidate immune exposures from TCR beta sequences and the way those sequences occurred across donors. In an earlier analysis of a few hundred of the donors, high-throughput TCR beta sequencing was used to judge whether each TCR beta V gene segment behaved as functional or pseudogenic. Donor age, sex, ethnicity and CMV serostatus were collected together with the repertoire data. In a later genetic analysis, genome-wide SNP genotypes for about 55% of the roughly 700 donors were used, and that subset was treated as a discovery cohort. All discovery cohort repertoires had been generated using a single sequencing platform. Both class I and class II loci were covered by HLA typing, at four-digit resolution. The number of donors typed differed by locus, with 629-630 for A, B, C, DRB1 and DQB1, around 500 for DQA1, 600 to 610 for DPA1, and 450 to 480 for DPB1. Several DR-DQ haplotypes were treated as single units for association and clustering because of strong linkage in the cohort. On average, 235,054 unique TCR beta nucleotide sequences were sequenced per donor among 398 genotyped donors of the cohort, with roughly 18% of those sequences being non-productive.

Remarks on this clone: Its antigen specificity is not known. Base qualities are not at hand, and no much larger clone is one base apart.

Measured from the cysteine to the phenylalanine, the CDR3 is 16 residues long. Left in the record is the CDR3 DNA by itself, 48 bases read in frame from the first base. CDR1 SGHDT and CDR2 YYEEEE are derived from the germline V gene. Relative to germline, V is missing 4 bases and J is missing 4 bases, with 10 bases of the junction outside any gene match. Summary of the overall study and its limitations: According to a later analysis, most CMV-associated TCR beta chains appeared to be HLA-restricted, and the HLA associations seemed to be driven largely by CMV exposure. A later analysis found that TCR association rates varied across HLA loci, with DRB1 alleles showing the most associated TCRs and HLA-C alleles the fewest. Because HLA typing was unavailable for some donors at each locus, only the typed subset was used in association tests. An earlier analysis of approximately 540 of the donors showed that most TCR beta V segments appeared in productive rearrangements either about 87% or about 30% of the time, which broadly matched IMGT annotations. Specific HLA alleles were associated with 18,000 or so TCR beta sequences at a false discovery rate of 0.05 in a later analysis. Assigning TCR associations to individual alleles was difficult when HLA alleles, especially DR and DQ, strongly co-occurred. According to a later analysis, parvovirus B19, influenza, CMV and Epstein-Barr virus appeared linked to several top co-occurrence clusters. In a later analysis, HLA-associated TCR beta chains showed more clonal expansion and lower generation probabilities than non-associated chains that were equally common. Because the 87-base-pair reads could not distinguish some IMGT-functional V segments, including TRBV6-2 and TRBV6-3, those segments were excluded. A later genetic analysis reported fewer N-insertions in productive TCRs among donors in an Asian-associated ancestry cluster than the approximately 700-donor mean. An association between a missense DCLRE1C variant and V-gene and J-gene trimming of TCR beta chains was found in a later genetic analysis and replicated in an independent cohort. While some public TCRs were present in many individuals, most TCR sequences turned up only very rarely across donors. In vitro tests confirmed that a few of the cytomegalovirus-associated TCR beta chains recognize cytomegalovirus antigens. Roughly uniform sequencing depth across donors was assumed in presence/absence analyses, although this assumption may not hold. Because counts were too low, more than 15 rarely observed V segments, including chromosome 9 orphons, were excluded from the earlier analysis of 587 of the donors. The authors suggested that the approach could potentially be generalized to other disease states and immunological phenotypes. CMV serostatus was the only immune exposure information available for the cohort. A cluster of highly shared sequence variants was judged likely to represent a technical artifact of the sequencing pipeline. Correlated functional status among segregating V segments might be attributable to linkage disequilibrium, but an unknown experimental factor could not be ruled out. The classifier was reported to diagnose cytomegalovirus status with high specificity and sensitivity in both the original cohort and the validation cohort. A further reported finding was that TCR beta sequences accurately predicted the HLA-A and HLA-B alleles for most subjects in the first cohort. This cohort had only TCR beta chains sequenced, and the lack of alpha or paired-chain data limited which features could be detected. A total of 164 TCR beta chains were listed by the study as associated with cytomegalovirus.

The library was built by means of the immunoSEQ multiplex PCR assay. A mixture of 60 forward primers for TCR Vbeta segments and 13 reverse primers for TCR Jbeta segments was used in the multiplex PCR. A multiplex PCR assay on genomic DNA amplified the CDR3 region of rearranged TCR beta genes. On the Illumina HiSeq System, the amplified TCR beta libraries were sequenced as 87-base-pair reads. Processing in the source paper ran as follows. Across the 670 or so repertoires, a later analysis counted 60 million to 90 million unique TCR beta chains, roughly 11 million of which were shared by at least two donors. A nearest-neighbor algorithm error-corrected the raw reads and collapsed the reads into unique sequences, merging closely related sequences to remove PCR and sequencing errors. V, D and J gene segments were assigned by aligning CDR3 sequences to IMGT reference sequences. For a sequence to be retained, a match of at least six nucleotides to both a V gene segment and a J gene segment was required. Rearrangements were called productive when the CDR3 lacked stop codons and stayed in frame with V and J; all others were non-productive. CDR3 was defined according to IMGT convention as the region running from the second conserved V-encoded cysteine to the conserved J-encoded phenylalanine. Sequences without an unambiguous match to a single V gene segment were excluded from the earlier analysis of a few hundred of the donors. In an earlier analysis of some 590 of the donors, a V segment was called functional when productive rearrangements were above 56.7%, and segregating when the standard deviation between donors exceeded 5%. A statistical classification framework was developed to diagnose cytomegalovirus status using the catalog of TCR beta chain sequences. In a later analysis, TCR nucleotide sequences were compared against IMGT/GENE-DB human TR gene sequences so that V and J genes could be assigned. In a later analysis, CDR3 sequences and most-parsimonious VDJ recombination scenarios were assigned using the TCRdist pipeline. In a later analysis, each TCR beta chain was defined by its CDR3 amino acid sequence together with its V-gene family, and reads lacking a unique V-gene family were excluded. As a way to deal with suspected cross-contamination and a sequencing artifact, a later analysis dropped nearly 600 nucleotide sequences that were highly shared and had low generation probability. In a later analysis, a clonal expansion index for each public chain was calculated from normalized within-repertoire ranks of inferred template counts. In a later analysis, generation probabilities were computed using a VDJ recombination model fitted to out-of-frame rearrangements, and the results were checked against IGoR. In a later analysis, TCR-TCR, TCR-HLA and TCR-CMV co-occurrence was scored with hypergeometric tests, and a repertoire-size bias correction was applied to TCR pairs. To estimate false discovery rates, a later analysis permuted the HLA or CMV assignments 20 times. In a later analysis, co-occurring TCRs were grouped using DBSCAN, with TCRdist sequence similarity added in when clustering inside HLA-allele-positive subsets. Co-occurrence clustering excluded repertoires with fewer than 30,000 or more than 120,000 public chains, plus five with anomalous nucleotide sharing. The table comes from immuneACCESS by way of TCRdb, which keeps in-frame sequences with V and J called. Part of the clones is missing from these tables; in studies checked, under half for an unresolved V gene and the rest for unknown reasons. D and trimming were read from the DNA, whereas the V and J calls and clone size are those reported in that table. This sample has under 150,000 clones in its table, and under 90% of those were observed once. The ten largest make up under 4.5% of the sample.

In total, approximately 610 healthy bone marrow donors made up the cohort. All cohort members were sampled while nominally healthy, although unrecorded immune exposures were likely present. The donor tested CMV seronegative and was one of the 352 seronegative cohort members. Each donor provided a peripheral blood sample, and peripheral blood mononuclear cells were used for TCR beta sequencing. The Qiagen DNeasy Blood Extraction Kit was used to extract genomic DNA from the blood cell samples. The V and J genes are TRBV5-6 and TRBJ2-5, and 10 junction bases match TRBD1. The origin of this receptor is a middle-aged woman in good health and CMV-seronegative. What was sequenced was PBMCs. The sequence in DNA is TGTGCCAGCAGCGCGGGGACAGGGGTGAGGGGAGAGACCCAGTACTTC. It is translated as CASSAGTGVRGETQYF.